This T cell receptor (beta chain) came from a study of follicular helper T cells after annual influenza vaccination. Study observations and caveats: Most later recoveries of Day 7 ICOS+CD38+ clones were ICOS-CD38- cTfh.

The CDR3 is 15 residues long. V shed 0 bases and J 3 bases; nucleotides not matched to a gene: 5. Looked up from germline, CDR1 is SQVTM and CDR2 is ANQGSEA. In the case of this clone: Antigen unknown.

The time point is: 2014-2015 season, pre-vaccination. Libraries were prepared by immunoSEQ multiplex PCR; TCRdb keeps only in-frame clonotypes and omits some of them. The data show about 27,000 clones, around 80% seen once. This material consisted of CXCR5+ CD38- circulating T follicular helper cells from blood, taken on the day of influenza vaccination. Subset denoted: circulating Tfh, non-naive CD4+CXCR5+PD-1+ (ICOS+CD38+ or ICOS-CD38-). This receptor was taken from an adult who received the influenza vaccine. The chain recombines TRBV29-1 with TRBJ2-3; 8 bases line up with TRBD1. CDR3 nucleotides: TGCAGCGTTGAAGAAGCCAGGGGGCTGACAGATACGCAGTATTTT. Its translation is CSVEEARGLTDTQYF.